This TCR beta chain originates from a study of blood T cell repertoires in COVID-19. Study-wide background: Nucleic acid was either cDNA or gDNA, and it came from T cells, B-cell-depleted T cells, or PBMCs.

Germline V gives CDR1 SQVTM, CDR2 ANQGSEA. Trimming cost V 3 bases and J 2 bases; bases outside gene matches: 5. The CDR3 spans 14 residues. Produced via immunoSEQ multiplex PCR; TCRdb's table is partial and in-frame only. This table holds some 140,000 clones, roughly 83% found once. The study drew participants aged 18 to 89 years from approximately 23 US areas. The sequence derives from a middle-aged man with acute COVID-19. Sequenced input: PBMCs or T cells enriched from blood (not recorded which). The chain carries TRBV29-1 and TRBJ2-5; 8 nucleotides agree with TRBD1. The CDR3 reads CSVDHGTGQETQYF. The CDR3 bases are TGCAGCGTTGATCACGGGACAGGACAAGAGACCCAGTACTTC.